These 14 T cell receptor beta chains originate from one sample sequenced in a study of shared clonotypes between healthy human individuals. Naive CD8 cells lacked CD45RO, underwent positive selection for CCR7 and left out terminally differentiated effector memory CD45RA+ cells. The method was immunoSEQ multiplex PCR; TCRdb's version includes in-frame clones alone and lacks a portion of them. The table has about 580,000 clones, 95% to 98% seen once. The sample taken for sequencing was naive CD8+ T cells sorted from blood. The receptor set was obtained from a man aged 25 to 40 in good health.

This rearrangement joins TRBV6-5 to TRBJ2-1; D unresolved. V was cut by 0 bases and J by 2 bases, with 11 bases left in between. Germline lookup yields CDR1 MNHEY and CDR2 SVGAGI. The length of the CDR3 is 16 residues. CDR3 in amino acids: CASSYSLGGPYNEQFF. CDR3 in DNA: TGTGCCAGCAGTTACTCCTTGGGCGGACCCTACAATGAGCAGTTCTTC.

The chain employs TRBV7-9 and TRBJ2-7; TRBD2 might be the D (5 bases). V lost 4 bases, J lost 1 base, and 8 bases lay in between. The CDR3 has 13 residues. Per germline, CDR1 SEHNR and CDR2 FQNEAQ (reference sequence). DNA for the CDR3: TGTGCCAGCAGCTACCGGGGTTCCTACGAGCAGTACTTC. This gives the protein CASSYRGSYEQYF.

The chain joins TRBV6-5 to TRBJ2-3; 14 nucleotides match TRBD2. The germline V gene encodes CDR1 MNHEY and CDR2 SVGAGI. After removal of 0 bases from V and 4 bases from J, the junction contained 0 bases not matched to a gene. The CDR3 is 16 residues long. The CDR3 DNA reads TGTGCCAGCAGTTACTCGGGACTAGCGGGAGCAGATACGCAGTATTTT. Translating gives CASSYSGLAGADTQYF.

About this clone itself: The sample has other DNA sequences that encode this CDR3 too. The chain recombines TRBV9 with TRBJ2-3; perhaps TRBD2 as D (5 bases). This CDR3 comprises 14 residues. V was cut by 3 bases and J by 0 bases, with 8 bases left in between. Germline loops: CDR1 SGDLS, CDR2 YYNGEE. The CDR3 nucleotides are TGTGCCAGCAGCGCCTCGGGGAGCACAGATACGCAGTATTTT. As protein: CASSASGSTDTQYF.

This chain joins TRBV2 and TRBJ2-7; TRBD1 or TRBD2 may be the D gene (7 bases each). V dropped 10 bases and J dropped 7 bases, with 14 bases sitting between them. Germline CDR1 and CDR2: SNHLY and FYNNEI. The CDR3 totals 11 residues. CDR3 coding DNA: TGTGCCACCCTCAGGGGGGGGGAGCAGTACTTC. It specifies CATLRGGEQYF.

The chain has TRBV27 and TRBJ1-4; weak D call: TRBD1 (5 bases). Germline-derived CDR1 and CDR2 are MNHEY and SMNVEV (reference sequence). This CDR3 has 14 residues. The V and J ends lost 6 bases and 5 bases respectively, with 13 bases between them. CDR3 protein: CASSYTGANEKLFF. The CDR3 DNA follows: TGTGCCAGCAGCTATACCGGGGCCAATGAAAAACTGTTTTTT.

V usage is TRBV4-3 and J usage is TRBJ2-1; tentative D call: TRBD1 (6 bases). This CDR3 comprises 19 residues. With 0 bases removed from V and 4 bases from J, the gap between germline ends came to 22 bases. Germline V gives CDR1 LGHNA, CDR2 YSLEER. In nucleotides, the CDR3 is TGCGCCAGCAGCCAAGATTTGACTCACCGGGACACGGCTTACAATGAGCAGTTCTTC. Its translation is CASSQDLTHRDTAYNEQFF.

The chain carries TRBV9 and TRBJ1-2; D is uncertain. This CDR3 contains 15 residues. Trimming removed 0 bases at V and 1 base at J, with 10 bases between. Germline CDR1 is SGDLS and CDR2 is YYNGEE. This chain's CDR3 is CASSVGANNNYGYTF. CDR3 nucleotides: TGTGCCAGCAGCGTAGGAGCTAACAATAACTATGGCTACACCTTC.

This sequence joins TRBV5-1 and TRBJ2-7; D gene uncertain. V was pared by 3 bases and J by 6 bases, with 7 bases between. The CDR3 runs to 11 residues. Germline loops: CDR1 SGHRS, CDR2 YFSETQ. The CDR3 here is CASSSLTEQYF. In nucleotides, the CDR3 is TGCGCCAGCAGCTCCCTCACCGAGCAGTACTTC.

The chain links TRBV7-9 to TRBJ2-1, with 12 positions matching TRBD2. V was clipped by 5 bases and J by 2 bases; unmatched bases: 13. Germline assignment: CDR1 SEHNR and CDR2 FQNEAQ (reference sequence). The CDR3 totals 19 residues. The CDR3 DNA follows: TGTGCCAGCAGCAAACGGGACCCGGGACTAGCGGGCGCCTACAATGAGCAGTTCTTC. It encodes CASSKRDPGLAGAYNEQFF.

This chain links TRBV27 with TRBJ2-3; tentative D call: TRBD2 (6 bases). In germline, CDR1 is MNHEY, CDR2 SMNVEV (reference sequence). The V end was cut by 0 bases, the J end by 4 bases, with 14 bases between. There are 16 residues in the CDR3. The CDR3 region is CASSLSTRGRADTQYF. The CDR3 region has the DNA TGTGCCAGCAGTTTATCGACTAGGGGTAGAGCAGATACGCAGTATTTT.

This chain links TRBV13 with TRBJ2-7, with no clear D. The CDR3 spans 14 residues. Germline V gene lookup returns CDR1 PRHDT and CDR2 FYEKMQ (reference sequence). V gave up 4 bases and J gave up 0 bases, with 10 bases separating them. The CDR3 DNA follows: TGTGCCAGCAGCTCCCGATCTAGCTCCTACGAGCAGTACTTC. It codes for CASSSRSSSYEQYF.

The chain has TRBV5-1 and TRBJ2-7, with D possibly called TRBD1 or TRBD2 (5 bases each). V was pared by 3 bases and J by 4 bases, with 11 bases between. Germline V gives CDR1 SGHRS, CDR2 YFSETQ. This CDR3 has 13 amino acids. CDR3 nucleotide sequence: TGCGCCAGCAGCTCCGGGACCGGTTACGAGCAGTACTTC. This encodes CASSSGTGYEQYF.

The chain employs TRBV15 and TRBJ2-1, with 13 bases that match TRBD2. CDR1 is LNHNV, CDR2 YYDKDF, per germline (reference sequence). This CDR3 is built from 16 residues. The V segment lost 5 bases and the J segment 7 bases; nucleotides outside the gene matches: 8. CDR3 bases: TGTGCCACCAGCGACTACGGGACTAGCGGGATGAATGAGCAGTTCTTC. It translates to CATSDYGTSGMNEQFF.